These 15 T cell receptor beta chains originate from one sample sequenced in a study of T cells after yellow fever vaccination. TCRdb re-called the 5' RACE reads through MiXCR, storing one row per CDR3 protein. The table has approximately 610,000 distinct CDR3 sequences, less than 20% seen once. This sample comprised PBMCs, obtained less than 6 days after the first yellow fever vaccination. These receptors came from a man younger than 35 who received the YFV17D yellow fever vaccine.

The gene calls are TRBV28 and TRBJ2-5, with unresolved D. The germline V gene encodes CDR1 MDHEN and CDR2 SYDVKM. CDR3 length: 15 residues. The ends were cut back, 11 bases at V and 5 bases at J, with 24 bases in the middle. CDR3 sequence (DNA): TGTGCCGTAGATGATCCCGTGGGGTATGGGGAGACCCAGTACTTC. It yields the protein CAVDDPVGYGETQYF.

V is TRBV20-1 and J is TRBJ1-1, with D possibly TRBD1 on 6 matching bases. CDR3 length: 12 residues. V shed 4 bases and J shed 1 base, with 7 bases lying between them. CDR1 is DFQATT, CDR2 SNEGSKA, per germline (reference sequence). The CDR3 protein is CSAMDRNTEAFF. The CDR3 region has the DNA TGCAGTGCTATGGACAGGAACACTGAAGCTTTCTTT.

The chain joins TRBV5-5 to TRBJ2-1; D possibly corresponds to TRBD1 (7 bases). This CDR3 has 16 amino acids. The V gene's germline CDR1 is SGHKS and CDR2 YYEKEE (reference sequence). V lost 1 base and J 7 bases, leaving 18 bases between the germline ends. The CDR3 loop reads CASSLRTGGTRNEQFF. The CDR3 DNA reads TGTGCCAGCAGCTTGAGGACAGGCGGGACAAGGAATGAGCAGTTCTTC.

This clonotype showed up just a few times. This rearrangement joins TRBV20-1 to TRBJ2-1; 9 nucleotides match TRBD2. This CDR3 has 19 residues. The germline V gene encodes CDR1 DFQATT and CDR2 SNEGSKA (reference sequence). V lost 5 bases to trimming and J lost 0 bases; unmatched junction nucleotides: 17. CDR3 bases: TGCAGTGCTTTAATAGGTTTGGCGGGGGGGAAGGTCTCCTACAATGAGCAGTTCTTC. Translation: CSALIGLAGGKVSYNEQFF.

The chain uses TRBV19 and TRBJ1-2; no firm D call. The V gene's germline CDR1 is LNHDA and CDR2 SQIVND (reference sequence). V gave up 3 bases and J gave up 2 bases, with 16 bases separating them. This CDR3 is 16 amino acids long. This chain's CDR3 is CASSMGSRAVNYGYTF. CDR3 DNA sequence: TGTGCCAGTAGTATGGGGAGTCGCGCAGTAAACTATGGCTACACCTTC.

V gene TRBV7-2 combines with J gene TRBJ2-5; 11 bases fit TRBD2. Looked up from germline, CDR1 is SGHTA and CDR2 is FQGNSA. V gave up 5 bases and J gave up 3 bases; unmatched junction bases: 5. The CDR3 totals 15 residues. The CDR3 sequence: CASSHLTSGEETQYF. DNA for the CDR3: TGTGCCAGCAGCCATCTGACTAGCGGGGAAGAGACCCAGTACTTC.

This clonotype has just a few counts. The gene calls are TRBV7-2 and TRBJ1-1; no definite D call. This CDR3 has 12 residues. Trimming removed 2 bases at V and 6 bases at J, with 7 bases between. CDR1 is SGHTA and CDR2 is FQGNSA in the germline V gene. This CDR3 reads CASSLRRAEAFF. The CDR3 DNA sequence: TGTGCCAGCAGCTTAAGGAGGGCTGAAGCTTTCTTT.

This chain uses TRBV2 with TRBJ2-5, with a possible D match to TRBD1 (7 bases). V was trimmed by 2 bases and J by 5 bases, leaving 18 bases between them. Germline CDR1 and CDR2: SNHLY and FYNNEI. This CDR3 has 16 amino acids. The CDR3 nucleotides are TGTGCCAGCAGTGAACCATTCAGGGGGAGGAGGGAGACCCAGTACTTC. Amino acid sequence: CASSEPFRGRRETQYF. The full variable domain, with the rest looked up from reference TRBV2 and TRBJ2-5, is EPEVTQTPSHQVTQMGQEVILRCVPISNHLYFYWYRQILGQKVEFLVSFYNNEISEKSEIFDDQFSVERPDGSNFTLKIRSTKLEDSAMYFCASSEPFRGRRETQYFGPGTRLLVL.

This clonotype was detected ten times or more. This chain uses TRBV29-1 with TRBJ2-6; D remains unclear. The CDR3 extends over 13 amino acids. Looked up from germline, CDR1 is SQVTM and CDR2 is ANQGSEA. V dropped 3 bases and J dropped 4 bases, with 7 bases sitting between them. DNA for the CDR3: TGCAGCGTTGAGGGGTCGGGGGCCAACGTCCTGACTTTC. Translation: CSVEGSGANVLTF.

A few counts support this clonotype. The chain has TRBV6-2 or TRBV6-3 and TRBJ2-7, with TRBD2 identical over 12 bases. With V trimmed by 2 bases and J by 7 bases, 18 bases remained unmatched. The CDR3 covers 19 residues. CDR1 is MNHEY, CDR2 SVGEGT, per germline. CDR3 sequence: CASSYQPLAGGHPSGEQYV. The CDR3 DNA follows: TGTGCCAGCAGTTACCAACCTCTAGCGGGGGGGCATCCTTCCGGAGAGCAGTACGTC.

The V call is TRBV6-1, the J call TRBJ2-3, with D perhaps given as TRBD1 or TRBD2 (5 bases each). The CDR3 has 15 amino acids. V lost 6 bases to trimming and J lost 3 bases, with 16 bases between them. Per the germline V gene, CDR1 is MNHNS and CDR2 is SASEGT. CDR3 protein: CASSHGTTGTDTQYF. For the CDR3, the DNA is TGTGCCAGCAGCCACGGGACCACCGGAACAGATACGCAGTATTTT.

This clonotype came up a few times. The genes are TRBV6-5 and TRBJ2-7; 7 nucleotides agree with TRBD1. Trimming cost V 0 bases and J 6 bases; bases outside gene matches: 11. CDR3 size: 16 residues. The germline V gene has CDR1 MNHEY and CDR2 SVGAGI. The CDR3 nucleotides are TGTGCCAGCAGTTACTCGACAGGGCCAGCCGGTTTCGAGCAGTACTTC. The encoded protein is CASSYSTGPAGFEQYF.

For the CDR3, the DNA is TGTGCCAGCAGTTACGACGGGTCCGGGGAGCTGTTTTTT. Protein product: CASSYDGSGELFF. The V and J genes are TRBV6-6 and TRBJ2-2; no firm D call. Germline values: CDR1 MNHNY, CDR2 SVGAGI (reference sequence). V was clipped by 2 bases and J by 6 bases, with 7 bases between them. The CDR3 length is 13 residues.

This clonotype was seen only a few times. The V call is TRBV15, the J call TRBJ1-4, with TRBD1 matching 12 bases. Germline V gives CDR1 LNHNV, CDR2 YYDKDF (reference sequence). The CDR3 has 15 residues. V gave up 3 bases and J gave up 6 bases; unmatched junction bases: 2. CDR3 nucleotides: TGTGCCACCAGCAGCCGGGACAGGGGGCATGAAAAACTGTTTTTT. The encoded protein is CATSSRDRGHEKLFF.

This clonotype was counted only a few times. The chain couples TRBV7-2 to TRBJ2-7; D perhaps matches TRBD1 (6 bases). V was trimmed by 2 bases and J by 2 bases, leaving 19 bases between them. Germline CDR1 SGHTA, CDR2 FQGNSA. The CDR3 sequence is 17 residues long. CDR3: CASSLSNLQGIPYEQYF. The CDR3 DNA reads as TGTGCCAGCAGCTTAAGCAATCTCCAGGGGATACCCTACGAGCAGTACTTC.